This TCR beta chain originates from a study of T cells in Graves' hyperthyroidism and ophthalmopathy. Findings of the study overall: In the analysis, a 13 V-J model separated ophthalmopathy from stable hyperthyroidism.

RNA transcripts yielded amplified TCR beta CDR3 regions. A first-round RT-PCR of the TCR CDR3 used the HTBI primer set. TCRdb fed the multiplex PCR reads into MiXCR, producing one record per CDR3 protein. The table shows around 200,000 distinct CDR3 sequences, with about 18% occurring only once. This clonotype appeared many times. Its matching antigen is unknown. The clonotype originates from a woman aged 50 to 60 with Graves' hyperthyroidism. The specimen was blood.

As DNA, the CDR3 is TGCGCCAGCAGCTTAGACAGACGCACAGATACGCAGTATTTT. It yields the protein CASSLDRRTDTQYF. The chain joins TRBV5-1 to TRBJ2-3; tentative D call: TRBD1 (5 bases). This CDR3 contains 14 residues. Per germline, CDR1 SGHRS and CDR2 YFSETQ. V lost 2 bases to trimming and J lost 1 base, with 8 bases between them.